This record looks at one T cell receptor beta chain sequence and its context. What antigen it recognizes has not been identified. No much larger clone exists at a distance of one base, and base qualities are not known. This sample stems from a study of cytomegalovirus exposure and HLA in healthy donors (dated by TCRdb to 2017 to 2019). Describing the broader study: In an earlier analysis of 587 of the donors, 276 Gb of sequence data and some 100 million unique TCR beta sequences from 150 million to 200 million T cells were reported. Roughly 290 gigabases of sequencing data and around 85 million unique TCR sequences made up an early release that covered 640 HLA-typed donors. Of the 300 to 400 genotyped donors, 65% to 90% fell in the genetic ancestry cluster associated with self-reported Caucasian donors. The aim of the study was to test whether cataloging public T cell receptors could identify signatures of past pathogen exposure. The T cell repertoires of 666 subjects were profiled by immunosequencing and related to cytomegalovirus serostatus. In addition to the first cohort of roughly 670 subjects, a separate validation cohort of 120 different subjects was used. To predict cytomegalovirus infection status, the study combined high-throughput TCR immunosequencing, statistical association of individual TCRs with disease status, and machine learning. In a later analysis, previously published TCR beta repertoires from 500 to 750 donors were re-analyzed and high-resolution HLA genotyping was added so that TCR occurrence patterns could be studied. Rather than drawing on any new phenotypic data, the later analysis identified candidate immune exposures from TCR beta sequences and the way those sequences occurred across donors. An earlier analysis of several hundred of the donors applied high-throughput TCR beta sequencing to assess whether each TCR beta V gene segment acted as functional or pseudogenic. Alongside the repertoire data, information on donor age, sex, ethnicity and CMV serostatus was compiled. A later genetic analysis took genome-wide SNP genotypes for about three fifths of the roughly 670 donors and used that subset as a discovery cohort. All discovery cohort repertoires had been generated using a single sequencing platform. Class I and class II HLA loci were covered by the typing at four-digit resolution. The number of donors typed differed by locus, with about 629-630 for A, B, C, DRB1 and DQB1, more than 500 for DQA1, about 610 for DPA1, and 472 for DPB1. Several DR-DQ haplotypes were handled as single units for association and clustering because linkage in the cohort was strong. Among approximately 370 genotyped donors of the cohort, an average of approximately 220,000 unique TCR beta nucleotide sequences was sequenced per donor, of which roughly 17% were non-productive.

Trimming accounts for 5 bases at V and 4 bases at J, while the number of junction bases matched to no gene is 7. From the cysteine up to the phenylalanine, the CDR3 has a length of 14 residues. The CDR3 DNA has 42 bases and is translated from base 1. From a lookup of the germline V gene, CDR1 and CDR2 are SGHTA and FQGNSA. Library method: the immunoSEQ multiplex PCR assay. The multiplex PCR relied on a mix of 60 forward primers for TCR Vbeta segments and 13 reverse primers for TCR Jbeta segments. The CDR3 region of rearranged TCR beta genes was amplified from genomic DNA with a multiplex PCR assay. The Illumina HiSeq System was used to sequence the amplified TCR beta libraries as 87-base-pair reads. On the study's bioinformatics: In a later analysis, tens of millions of unique TCR beta chains were counted across the approximately 620 repertoires, and about 10 million of these chains were shared by at least two donors. Raw reads were error-corrected and collapsed into unique sequences by a nearest-neighbor algorithm in which closely related sequences were merged to remove PCR and sequencing errors. V, D and J gene segments were assigned by aligning CDR3 sequences to IMGT reference sequences. For a sequence to be retained, at least a six-nucleotide match to both a V gene segment and a J gene segment was required. Rearrangements were called productive when the CDR3 lacked stop codons and stayed in frame with V and J; all others were non-productive. CDR3 was defined according to IMGT convention as the region running from the second conserved V-encoded cysteine to the conserved J-encoded phenylalanine. The earlier analysis of about 640 of the donors excluded any sequence lacking an unambiguous match to a single V gene segment. In an earlier analysis of approximately 560 of the donors, a V segment was called functional when productive rearrangements were above 56.7%, and segregating when the standard deviation between donors exceeded 5%. A statistical classification framework was developed to diagnose cytomegalovirus status using the catalog of TCR beta chain sequences. V and J gene assignment, in a later analysis, came from comparing TCR nucleotide sequences with IMGT/GENE-DB human TR gene sequences. In a later analysis, CDR3 sequences and most-parsimonious VDJ recombination scenarios were assigned using the TCRdist pipeline. In a later analysis, each TCR beta chain was defined by its CDR3 amino acid sequence together with its V-gene family, and reads lacking a unique V-gene family were excluded. As a way to deal with suspected cross-contamination and a sequencing artifact, a later analysis dropped over 550 nucleotide sequences that were highly shared and had low generation probability. In a later analysis, a clonal expansion index was calculated for each public chain from normalized within-repertoire ranks of inferred template counts. In a later analysis, generation probabilities were computed with a VDJ recombination model fitted to out-of-frame rearrangements, and the resulting probabilities were checked against IGoR. In a later analysis, TCR-TCR, TCR-HLA and TCR-CMV co-occurrence was scored with hypergeometric tests, and a repertoire-size bias correction was applied to TCR pairs. To estimate false discovery rates, a later analysis permuted the HLA or CMV assignments 20 times. A later analysis grouped co-occurring TCRs with DBSCAN, adding TCRdist sequence similarity when clustering within HLA-allele-positive subsets. Repertoires with fewer than 30,000 or more than 120,000 public chains were left out of co-occurrence clustering, as were four to six repertoires with anomalous nucleotide sharing. TCRdb obtained this table from immuneACCESS and retained in-frame rearrangements with V and J assigned. These tables miss some clones; where compared with another copy, unresolved V genes account for less than half of the shortfall, and the remainder is unexplained. That table is the source of V, J and clone size, and D and trimming were worked out from the DNA. Within this sample are about 110,000 clones, with about 80% of them counted one time only. Clones ranked in the top ten supply roughly 8% of the sample.

The cohort was made up of hundreds of healthy bone marrow donors. At the time of sampling, all cohort members were nominally healthy, though unrecorded immune exposures were likely present. The donor was CMV seropositive and belonged to the group of 250 to 300 seropositive cohort members. Every donor gave a peripheral blood sample, and the peripheral blood mononuclear cells from that sample were used for TCR beta sequencing. Genomic DNA was extracted from the blood cell samples with the Qiagen DNeasy Blood Extraction Kit. General conclusions and limits of the study: This cohort had only TCR beta chains sequenced, and the lack of alpha or paired-chain data limited which features could be detected. The study listed around 160 TCR beta chains as associated with cytomegalovirus. In vitro tests confirmed that a few of the cytomegalovirus-associated TCR beta chains recognize cytomegalovirus antigens. According to a later analysis, parvovirus B19, influenza, CMV and Epstein-Barr virus appeared linked to several top co-occurrence clusters. According to a later analysis, TCR association rates differed among HLA loci, with DRB1 alleles showing the most associated TCRs and HLA-C alleles showing the fewest. Correlated functional status among segregating V segments might reflect linkage disequilibrium, but an unknown experimental factor could not be ruled out. It was suggested by the authors that the approach could potentially be generalized to other disease states and immunological phenotypes. While some public TCRs were present in many individuals, most TCR sequences turned up only very rarely across donors. Because HLA typing was missing for some donors at each locus, association tests included only the typed subset. A group of highly shared sequence variants was considered likely to be a technical artifact of the sequencing pipeline. According to a later analysis, most CMV-associated TCR beta chains appeared to be HLA-restricted, and the HLA associations seemed to be driven largely by CMV exposure. In a later analysis, HLA-associated TCR beta chains showed more clonal expansion and lower generation probabilities than non-associated chains that were equally common. Some IMGT-functional V segments, including TRBV6-2 and TRBV6-3, could not be distinguished by the 87-base-pair reads and were therefore excluded. The presence/absence analyses assumed that sequencing depth was roughly uniform across donors, and that assumption may not be true. A further reported finding was that TCR beta sequences accurately predicted the HLA-A and HLA-B alleles for most subjects in the first cohort. Cytomegalovirus status was reported to be diagnosed by the classifier with high specificity and sensitivity in both the original and validation cohorts. The only immune exposure information available for the cohort was CMV serostatus. In a later genetic analysis, a missense DCLRE1C variant was associated with V-gene and J-gene trimming of TCR beta chains, and the association was replicated in an independent cohort. Compared with the approximately 600-donor mean, donors in an Asian-associated ancestry cluster had fewer N-insertions in productive TCRs, according to a later genetic analysis. Roughly 17 rarely observed V segments, including chromosome 9 orphons, were excluded from the earlier analysis of just under 600 of the donors because counts were too low. In an earlier analysis of more than 450 of the donors, most TCR beta V segments were observed in productive rearrangements about 87% or about 30% of the time, broadly matching IMGT annotations. Assigning TCR associations to individual alleles was difficult when HLA alleles, especially DR and DQ, strongly co-occurred. At a false discovery rate of 0.05, a later analysis linked roughly 17,000 TCR beta sequences to specific HLA alleles.

Rearrangement joined TRBV7-2 to TRBJ1-2, with 7 bases matching TRBD1. The specimen was PBMCs. The receptor's source is a woman in her forties or fifties in good health and CMV-seropositive. The DNA sequence is TGTGCCAGCAGCCCTAACAGGGGACCCTATGGCTACACCTTC. Its translation is CASSPNRGPYGYTF.